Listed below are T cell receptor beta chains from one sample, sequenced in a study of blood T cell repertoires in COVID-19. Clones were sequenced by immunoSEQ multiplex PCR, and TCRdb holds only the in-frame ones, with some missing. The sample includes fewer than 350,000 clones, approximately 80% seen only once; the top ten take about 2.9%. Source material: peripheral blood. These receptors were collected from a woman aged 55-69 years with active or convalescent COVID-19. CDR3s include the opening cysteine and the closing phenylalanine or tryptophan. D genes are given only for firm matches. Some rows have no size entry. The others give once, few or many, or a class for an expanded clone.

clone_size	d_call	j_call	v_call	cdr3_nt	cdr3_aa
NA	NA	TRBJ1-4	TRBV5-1	TGCGCCAGCAGCCCTCCTACAGGGACCTTAAATGAAAAACTGTTTTTT	CASSPPTGTLNEKLFF
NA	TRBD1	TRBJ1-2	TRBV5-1	TGCGCCAGCAGCTTGAGGGACAGGGGGGACTATGGCTACACCTTC	CASSLRDRGDYGYTF
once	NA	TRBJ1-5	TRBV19	TGTGCCAGTAGCGTCCGGGACACCAATCAGCCCCAGCATTTT	CASSVRDTNQPQHF
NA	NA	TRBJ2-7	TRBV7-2	TGTGCCAGCAGCTTAGCGGGGGCCCCTGCCTACGAGCAGTACTTC	CASSLAGAPAYEQYF
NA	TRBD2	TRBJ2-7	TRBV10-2	TGCGCCAGCAGTGAGTCCCGGGACTACTACGAGCAGTACTTC	CASSESRDYYEQYF
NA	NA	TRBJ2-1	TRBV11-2	TGTGCCAGCAGCTTAGAAGTAGCCACCACCTCCTACAATGAGCAGTTCTTC	CASSLEVATTSYNEQFF
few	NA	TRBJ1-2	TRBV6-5	TGTGCCAGCTGGACTGGGGGCTACACCTTC	CASWTGGYTF
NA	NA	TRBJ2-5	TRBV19	TGTGCCAGTAGTATCGACAGCCACCAAGAGACCCAGTACTTC	CASSIDSHQETQYF
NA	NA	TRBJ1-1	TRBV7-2	TGTGCCAGCAGCTACCCGGGACAACTGAACACTGAAGCTTTCTTT	CASSYPGQLNTEAFF
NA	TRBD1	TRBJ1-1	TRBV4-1	TGCGCCAGCAGCCAGACAGGGGGGGTGAACACTGAAGCTTTCTTT	CASSQTGGVNTEAFF
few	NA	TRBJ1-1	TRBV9	TGTGCCAGCAGCGTAGTGGGGGGTGGCCAATCGAACACTGAAGCTTTCTTT	CASSVVGGGQSNTEAFF
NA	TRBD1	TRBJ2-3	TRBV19	TGTGCCAGTAGTCGGGACAGGGGGGTAGATACGCAGTATTTT	CASSRDRGVDTQYF
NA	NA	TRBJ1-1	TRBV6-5	TGTGCCAGCAGTTACTCGCGACGGGTCACTGAAGCTTTCTTT	CASSYSRRVTEAFF
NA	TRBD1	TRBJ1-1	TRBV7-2	TGTGCCAGCAGCTTGCGACAGGGCGAAGCTTTCTTT	CASSLRQGEAFF
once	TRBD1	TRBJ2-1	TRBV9	TGTGCCAGCAGCGTAGATCCGACAGGGCTGAATGAGCAGTTCTTC	CASSVDPTGLNEQFF
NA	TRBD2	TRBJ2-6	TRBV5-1	TGCGCCAGCAGCCCCGAAAGCGGGGGCCCTGGGGCCAACGTCCTGACTTTC	CASSPESGGPGANVLTF
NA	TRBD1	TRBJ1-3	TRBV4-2	TGTGCCAGCAGCCCGACCGGACAGGGGTTCTCTGGAAACACCATATATTTT	CASSPTGQGFSGNTIYF
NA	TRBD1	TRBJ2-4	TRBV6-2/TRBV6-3	TGTGCCAGCAGTACCGGACAGGGCATTCAGTACTTC	CASSTGQGIQYF
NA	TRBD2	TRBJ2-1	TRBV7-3	TGTGCCAGCAGCTTGAACGGGGGGGCTTCCAATGAGCAGTTCTTC	CASSLNGGASNEQFF
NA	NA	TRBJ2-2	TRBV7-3	TGTGCCAGCAGCCCGACTACGGCAGGCACCGGGGAGCTGTTTTTT	CASSPTTAGTGELFF
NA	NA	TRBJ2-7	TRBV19	TGTGCCAGTAGTATAGATCACCCGACAGGTTTCTACGAGCAGTACTTC	CASSIDHPTGFYEQYF
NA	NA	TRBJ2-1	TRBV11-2	TGTGCCAGCAGCTTAGCCGGGGACTACAATGAGCAGTTCTTC	CASSLAGDYNEQFF
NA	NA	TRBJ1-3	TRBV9	TGTGCCAGCAGCGTCGGGGGGACTGGAAACACCATATATTTT	CASSVGGTGNTIYF
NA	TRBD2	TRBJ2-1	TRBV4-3	TGCGCCAGCAGCCAACTAGCGGGGGGCATCAATGAGCAGTTCTTC	CASSQLAGGINEQFF
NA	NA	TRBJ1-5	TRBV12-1	TGTGCCAGCAGCTTTGGGATGCCGTTGGGACACTATAGCAATCAGCCCCAGCATTTT	CASSFGMPLGHYSNQPQHF
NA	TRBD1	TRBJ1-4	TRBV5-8	TGTGCCAGCAGCTTGGGACAGGGCGCAACTAATGAAAAACTGTTTTTT	CASSLGQGATNEKLFF
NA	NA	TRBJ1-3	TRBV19	TGTGCCAGTGTCCGGCCAGGCTCTGGAAACACCATATATTTT	CASVRPGSGNTIYF
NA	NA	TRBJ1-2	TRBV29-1	TGCAGCGTTGCGATCGGACCGGACTTTTCTAACTATGGCTACACCTTC	CSVAIGPDFSNYGYTF
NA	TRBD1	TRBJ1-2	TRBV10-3	TGTGCCATCAGTTTGACAGGGGACCTTAACTATGGCTACACCTTC	CAISLTGDLNYGYTF
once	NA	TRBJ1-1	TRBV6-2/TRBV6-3	TGTGCCAGCAGTTGGGGAGTGAACACTGAAGCTTTCTTT	CASSWGVNTEAFF
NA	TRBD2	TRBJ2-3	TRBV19	TGTGCCAGTAGTTTACCAGCGGGGCCTCAGGATACGCAGTATTTT	CASSLPAGPQDTQYF
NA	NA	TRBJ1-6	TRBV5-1	TGCGCCAGCAGCGACGCTTCCCCCCGGGGACCCCTCCACTTT	CASSDASPRGPLHF
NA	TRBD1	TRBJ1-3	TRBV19	TGTGCCAGTAGGACAGGGGCCTCTGGAAACACCATATATTTT	CASRTGASGNTIYF
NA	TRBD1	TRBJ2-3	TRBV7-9	TGTGCCAGCAGGAAGGGGACAGTAATAGATACGCAGTATTTT	CASRKGTVIDTQYF
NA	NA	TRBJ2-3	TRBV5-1	TGCGCCAGCAGCTTGGTGGGCTACCCAGATACGCAGTATTTT	CASSLVGYPDTQYF
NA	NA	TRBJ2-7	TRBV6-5	TGTGCCAGCAGTCCACACAGGGACGAGCAGTACTTC	CASSPHRDEQYF
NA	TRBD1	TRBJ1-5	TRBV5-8	TGTGCCAGCCCCCGACAGGGGCTTATAAGCAATCAGCCCCAGCATTTT	CASPRQGLISNQPQHF
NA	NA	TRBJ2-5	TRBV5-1	TGCGCCAGCAGCTATGCAGGGCAAGAGACCCAGTACTTC	CASSYAGQETQYF
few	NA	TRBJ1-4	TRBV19	TGTGCCAGTAACCCAGGGAGGGGTGAAAAACTGTTTTTT	CASNPGRGEKLFF
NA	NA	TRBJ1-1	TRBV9	TGTGCCAGCAGCCCTAGGCCGGAGCTGAACACTGAAGCTTTCTTT	CASSPRPELNTEAFF
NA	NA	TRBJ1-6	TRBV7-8	TGTGCCAGCAGCTTAGTTCAGGGGTTCAACTCACCCCTCCACTTT	CASSLVQGFNSPLHF
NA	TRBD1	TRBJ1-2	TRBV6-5	TGTGCCAGCAGTTACTCCCAGACAGGGTTCCCTGGCTACACCTTC	CASSYSQTGFPGYTF
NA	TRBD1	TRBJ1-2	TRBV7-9	TGTGCCAGCAGCTTAGCGGGGACAGGGGGCTATGGCTACACCTTC	CASSLAGTGGYGYTF
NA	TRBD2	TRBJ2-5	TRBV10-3	TGTGCCATCAGTGAGACTAGCGGGGAGACCCAGTACTTC	CAISETSGETQYF
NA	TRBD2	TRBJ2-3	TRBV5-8	TGTGCCAGCAGCTTGAAAGCGGGGGTTTCCAGAGATACGCAGTATTTT	CASSLKAGVSRDTQYF
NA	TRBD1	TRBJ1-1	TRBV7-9	TGTGCCAGCAGCTTAGGGGACAGAGCTTTCTTT	CASSLGDRAFF
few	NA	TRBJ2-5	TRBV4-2	TGTGCCAGCAGCCAAGATGTAGCGGAGACCCAGTACTTC	CASSQDVAETQYF
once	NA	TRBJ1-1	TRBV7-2	TGTGCCAGCAGGTGGACAGAATCCACTGAAGCTTTCTTT	CASRWTESTEAFF
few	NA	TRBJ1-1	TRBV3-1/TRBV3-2	TGTGCCAGCAGCCAATTAAGGGGTCGTGAAGCTTTCTTT	CASSQLRGREAFF
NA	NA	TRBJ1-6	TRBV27	TGTGCCAGCAGAATCGACAGGACGAGCTCCTATAATTCACCCCTCCACTTT	CASRIDRTSSYNSPLHF
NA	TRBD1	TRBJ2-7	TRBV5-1	TGCGCCAGCAGCCAGACAGGGCCATACGAGCAGTACTTC	CASSQTGPYEQYF
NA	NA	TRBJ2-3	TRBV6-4	TGTGCCAGCAGTTCGCCCGACCGGGACATTTTTTGGGATACGCAGTATTTT	CASSSPDRDIFWDTQYF
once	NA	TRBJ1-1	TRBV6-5	TGTGCCAGCAGTCGAGGGACTAACATGAACACTGAAGCTTTCTTT	CASSRGTNMNTEAFF
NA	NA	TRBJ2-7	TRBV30	TGTGCCTGGAGTGGAGGGAGTCCCTACGAGCAGTACTTC	CAWSGGSPYEQYF
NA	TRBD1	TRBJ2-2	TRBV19	TGTGCCAGTAGGTTACAGGGGCGGACCGGGGAGCTGTTTTTT	CASRLQGRTGELFF
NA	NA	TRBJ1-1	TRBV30	TGTGCCTGGATCCACAGGGCTCCCCCTCTGAACACTGAAGCTTTCTTT	CAWIHRAPPLNTEAFF
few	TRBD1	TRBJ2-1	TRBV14	TGTGCCAGCAGCCAAGATAGGGGACAGAACTCCTACAATGAGCAGTTCTTC	CASSQDRGQNSYNEQFF
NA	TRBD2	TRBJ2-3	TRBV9	TGTGCCAGCAGCGTACTAGCGGGGGGCACTAGCACAGATACGCAGTATTTT	CASSVLAGGTSTDTQYF
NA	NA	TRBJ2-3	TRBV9	TGTGCCAGCAGCGCGGGGTCGGGAGGCACAGATACGCAGTATTTT	CASSAGSGGTDTQYF
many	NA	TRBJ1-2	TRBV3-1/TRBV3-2	TGTGCCAGCAGCCAAGGGGAGGGGAGAGGATATGGCTACACCTTC	CASSQGEGRGYGYTF